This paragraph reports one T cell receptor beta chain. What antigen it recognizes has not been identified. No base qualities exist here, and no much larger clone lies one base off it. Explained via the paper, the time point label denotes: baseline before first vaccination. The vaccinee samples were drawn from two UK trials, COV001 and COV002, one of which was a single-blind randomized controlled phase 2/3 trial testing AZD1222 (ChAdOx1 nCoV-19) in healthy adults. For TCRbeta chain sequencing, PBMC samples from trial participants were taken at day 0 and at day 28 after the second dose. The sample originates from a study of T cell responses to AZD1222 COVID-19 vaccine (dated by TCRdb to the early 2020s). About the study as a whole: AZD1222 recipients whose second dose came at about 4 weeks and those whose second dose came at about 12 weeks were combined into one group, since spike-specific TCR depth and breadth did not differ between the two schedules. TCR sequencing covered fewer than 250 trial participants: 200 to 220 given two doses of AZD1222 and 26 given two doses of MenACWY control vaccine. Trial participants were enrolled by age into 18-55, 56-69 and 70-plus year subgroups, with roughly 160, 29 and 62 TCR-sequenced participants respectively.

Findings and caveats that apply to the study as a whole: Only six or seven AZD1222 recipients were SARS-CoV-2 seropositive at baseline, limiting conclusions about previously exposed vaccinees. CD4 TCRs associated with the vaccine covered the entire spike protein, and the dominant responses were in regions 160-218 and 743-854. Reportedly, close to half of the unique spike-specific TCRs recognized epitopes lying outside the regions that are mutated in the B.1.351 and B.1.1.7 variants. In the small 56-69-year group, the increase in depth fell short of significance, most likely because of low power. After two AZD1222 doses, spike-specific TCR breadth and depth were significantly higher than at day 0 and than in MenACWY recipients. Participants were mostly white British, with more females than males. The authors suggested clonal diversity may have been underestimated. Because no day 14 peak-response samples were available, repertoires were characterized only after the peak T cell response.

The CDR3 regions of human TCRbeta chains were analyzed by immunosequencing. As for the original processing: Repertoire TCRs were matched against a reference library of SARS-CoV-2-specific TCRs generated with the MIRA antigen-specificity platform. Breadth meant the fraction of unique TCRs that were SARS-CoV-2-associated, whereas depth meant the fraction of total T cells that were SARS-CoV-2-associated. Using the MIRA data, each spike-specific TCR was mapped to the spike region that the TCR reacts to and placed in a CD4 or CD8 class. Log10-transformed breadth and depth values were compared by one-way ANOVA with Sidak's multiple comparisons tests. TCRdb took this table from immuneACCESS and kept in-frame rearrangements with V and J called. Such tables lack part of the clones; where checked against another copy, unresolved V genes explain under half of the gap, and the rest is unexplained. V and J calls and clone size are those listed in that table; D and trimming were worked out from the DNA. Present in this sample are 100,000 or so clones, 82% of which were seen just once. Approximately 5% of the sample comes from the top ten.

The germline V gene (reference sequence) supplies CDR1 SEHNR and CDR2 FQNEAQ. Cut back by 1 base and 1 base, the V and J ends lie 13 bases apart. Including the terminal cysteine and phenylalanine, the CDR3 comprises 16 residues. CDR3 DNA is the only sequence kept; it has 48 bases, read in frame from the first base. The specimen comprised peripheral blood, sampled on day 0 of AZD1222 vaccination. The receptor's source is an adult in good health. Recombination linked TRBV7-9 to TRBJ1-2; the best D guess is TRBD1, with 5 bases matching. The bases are TGTGCCAGCAGCTTAGGGGGACCTGGGCGTAACTATGGCTACACCTTC. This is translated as CASSLGGPGRNYGYTF.